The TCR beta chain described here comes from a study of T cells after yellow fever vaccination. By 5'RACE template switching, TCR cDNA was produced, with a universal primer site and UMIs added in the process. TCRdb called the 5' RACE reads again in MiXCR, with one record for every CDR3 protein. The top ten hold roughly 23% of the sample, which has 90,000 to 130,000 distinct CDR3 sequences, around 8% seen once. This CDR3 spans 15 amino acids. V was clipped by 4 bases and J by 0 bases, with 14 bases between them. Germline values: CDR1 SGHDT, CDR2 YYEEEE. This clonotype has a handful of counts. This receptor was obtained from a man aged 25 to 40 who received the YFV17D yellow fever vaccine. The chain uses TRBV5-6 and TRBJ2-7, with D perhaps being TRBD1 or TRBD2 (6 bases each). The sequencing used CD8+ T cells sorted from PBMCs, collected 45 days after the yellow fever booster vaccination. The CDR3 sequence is CASSPWRGSSYEQYF. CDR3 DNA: TGTGCCAGCAGCCCCTGGAGGGGGTCCTCCTACGAGCAGTACTTC.